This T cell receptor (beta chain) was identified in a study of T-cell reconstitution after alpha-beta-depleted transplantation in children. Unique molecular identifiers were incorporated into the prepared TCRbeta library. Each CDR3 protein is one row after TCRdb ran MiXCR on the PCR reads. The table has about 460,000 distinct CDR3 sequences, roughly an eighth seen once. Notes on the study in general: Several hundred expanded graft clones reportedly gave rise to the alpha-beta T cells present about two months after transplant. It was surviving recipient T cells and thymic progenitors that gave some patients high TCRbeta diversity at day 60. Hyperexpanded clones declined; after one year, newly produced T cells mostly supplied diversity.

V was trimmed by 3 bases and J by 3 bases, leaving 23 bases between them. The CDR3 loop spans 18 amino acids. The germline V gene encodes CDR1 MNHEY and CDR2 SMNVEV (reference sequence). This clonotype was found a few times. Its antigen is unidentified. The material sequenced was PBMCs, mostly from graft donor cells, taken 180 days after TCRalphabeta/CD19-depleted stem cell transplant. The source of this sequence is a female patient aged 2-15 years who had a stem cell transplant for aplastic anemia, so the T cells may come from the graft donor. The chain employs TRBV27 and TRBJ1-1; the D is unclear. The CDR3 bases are TGTGCCAGCAGTTTGCTCGGTTCGACTCTCCTTGGGGACACTGAAGCTTTCTTT. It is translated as CASSLLGSTLLGDTEAFF.